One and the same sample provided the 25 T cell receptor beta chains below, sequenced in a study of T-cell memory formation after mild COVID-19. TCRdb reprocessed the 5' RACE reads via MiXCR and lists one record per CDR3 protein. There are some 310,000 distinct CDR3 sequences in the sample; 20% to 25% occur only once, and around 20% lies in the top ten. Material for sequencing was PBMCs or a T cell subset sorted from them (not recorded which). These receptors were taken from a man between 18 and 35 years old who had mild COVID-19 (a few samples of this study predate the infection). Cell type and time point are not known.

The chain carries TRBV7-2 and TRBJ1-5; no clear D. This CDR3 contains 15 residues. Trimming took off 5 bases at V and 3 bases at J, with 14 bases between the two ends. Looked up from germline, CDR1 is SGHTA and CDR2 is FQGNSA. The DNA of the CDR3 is TGTGCCAGCAGCCCGGACCGGAGATTCAATCAGCCCCAGCATTTT. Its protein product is CASSPDRRFNQPQHF. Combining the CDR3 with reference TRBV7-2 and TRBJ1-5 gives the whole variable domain GAGVSQSPSNKVTEKGKDVELRCDPISGHTALYWYRQSLGQGLEFLIYFQGNSAPDKSGLPSDRFSAERTGGSVSTLTIQRTQQEDSAVYLCASSPDRRFNQPQHFGDGTRLSIL.

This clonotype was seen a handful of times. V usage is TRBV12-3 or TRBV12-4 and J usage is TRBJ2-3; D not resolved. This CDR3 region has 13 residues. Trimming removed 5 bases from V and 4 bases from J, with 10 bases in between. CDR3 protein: CASSQTRPDTQYF. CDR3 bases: TGTGCCAGCAGTCAGACCCGGCCAGATACGCAGTATTTT.

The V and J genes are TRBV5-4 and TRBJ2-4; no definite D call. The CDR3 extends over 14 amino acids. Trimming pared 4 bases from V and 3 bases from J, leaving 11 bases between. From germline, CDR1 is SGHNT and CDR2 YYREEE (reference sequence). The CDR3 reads CASSLEGSKNIQYF. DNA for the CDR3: TGTGCCAGCAGCCTCGAAGGTAGCAAAAACATTCAGTACTTC.

DNA of the CDR3: TGTGCAAGTCGCTCCGCGGACGCATCCTTCGTCGAGCAGTACTTC. It is translated as CASRSADASFVEQYF. V and J are TRBV12-2 and TRBJ2-7. TRBV12-2 is assigned pseudogene status. The CDR3 is 15 amino acids.

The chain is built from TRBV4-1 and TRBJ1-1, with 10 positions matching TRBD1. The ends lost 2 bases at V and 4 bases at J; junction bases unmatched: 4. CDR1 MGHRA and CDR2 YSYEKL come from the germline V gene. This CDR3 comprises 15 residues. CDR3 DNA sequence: TGCGCCAGCAGCCAATCGGGACAGGGGCGCACTGAAGCTTTCTTT. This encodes CASSQSGQGRTEAFF.

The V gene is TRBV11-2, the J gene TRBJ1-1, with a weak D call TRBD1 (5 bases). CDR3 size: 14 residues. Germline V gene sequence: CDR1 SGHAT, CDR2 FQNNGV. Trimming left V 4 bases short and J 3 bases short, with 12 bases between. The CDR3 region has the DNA TGTGCCAGCAGCTCCTCCCGGGGGTACACTGAAGCTTTCTTT. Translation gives CASSSSRGYTEAFF.

CDR3 DNA: TGTGCCAGCAGCACGGGACTACGTTCACCCCTCCACTTT. Encoded protein: CASSTGLRSPLHF. The rearrangement joins TRBV6-6 to TRBJ1-6, with D possibly being TRBD1 (5 bases). The CDR3 has 13 residues. Germline CDR1 and CDR2: MNHNY and SVGAGI (reference sequence). The V gene lost 6 bases and the J gene lost 9 bases, with 12 bases spanning the gap.

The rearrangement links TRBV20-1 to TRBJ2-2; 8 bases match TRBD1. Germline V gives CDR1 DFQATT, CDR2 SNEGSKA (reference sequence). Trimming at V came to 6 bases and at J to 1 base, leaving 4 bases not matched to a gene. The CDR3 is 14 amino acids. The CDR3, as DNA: TGCAGTGCCACCGGACAGGGGAACACCGGGGAGCTGTTTTTT. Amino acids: CSATGQGNTGELFF.

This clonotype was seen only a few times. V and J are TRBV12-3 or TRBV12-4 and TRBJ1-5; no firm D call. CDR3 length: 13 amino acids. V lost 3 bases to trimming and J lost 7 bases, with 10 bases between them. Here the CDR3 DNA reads TGTGCCAGCAGTTTTTCCTCGGACCAGCCCCAGCATTTT. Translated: CASSFSSDQPQHF.

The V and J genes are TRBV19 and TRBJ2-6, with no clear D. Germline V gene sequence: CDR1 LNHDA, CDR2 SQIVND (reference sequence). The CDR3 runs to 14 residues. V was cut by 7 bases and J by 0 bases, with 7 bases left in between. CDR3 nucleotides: TGTGCCAGTAATGTAGTCTCTGGGGCCAACGTCCTGACTTTC. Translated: CASNVVSGANVLTF.

The CDR3 sequence is CSAKPRREFLSSTDTQYF. CDR3 bases: TGCAGTGCTAAACCTCGTAGGGAATTCCTTTCAAGCACAGATACGCAGTATTTT. This rearrangement joins TRBV20-1 to TRBJ2-3, with unresolved D. The CDR3 covers 18 residues. The ends were cut back, 4 bases at V and 0 bases at J, with 23 bases in the middle. Per the germline V gene, CDR1 is DFQATT and CDR2 is SNEGSKA (reference sequence).

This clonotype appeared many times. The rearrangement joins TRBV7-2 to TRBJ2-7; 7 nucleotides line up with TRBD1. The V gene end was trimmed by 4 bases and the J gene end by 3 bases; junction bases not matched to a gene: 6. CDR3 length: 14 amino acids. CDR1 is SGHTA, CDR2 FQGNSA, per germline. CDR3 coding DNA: TGTGCCAGCAGCTCTAACCGGGACAGCTACGAGCAGTACTTC. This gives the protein CASSSNRDSYEQYF.

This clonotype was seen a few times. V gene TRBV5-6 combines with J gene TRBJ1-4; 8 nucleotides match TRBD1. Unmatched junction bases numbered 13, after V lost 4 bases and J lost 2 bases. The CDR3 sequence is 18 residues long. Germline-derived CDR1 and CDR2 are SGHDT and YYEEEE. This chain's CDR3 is CASSQDPTGEATNEKLFF. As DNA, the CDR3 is TGTGCCAGCAGCCAAGATCCGACAGGGGAGGCCACTAATGAAAAACTGTTTTTT.

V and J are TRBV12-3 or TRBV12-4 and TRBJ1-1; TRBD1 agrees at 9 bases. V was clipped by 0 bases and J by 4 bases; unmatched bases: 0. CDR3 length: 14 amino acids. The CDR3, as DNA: TGTGCCAGCAGTTTAGCGGACAGGGGCACTGAAGCTTTCTTT. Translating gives CASSLADRGTEAFF.

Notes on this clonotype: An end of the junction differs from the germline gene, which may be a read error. The chain's CDR3 is CASSLAGERRIF. DNA for the CDR3: TGTGCCAGCAGTTTAGCTGGGGAGCGTCGGATTTTT. The J gene is TRBJ1-4, the V gene TRBV12-3 or TRBV12-4, with no clear D. CDR3 length equals 12 residues.

CDR3 protein: CASSLLAGLMGIQYF. CDR3 in DNA: TGTGCCAGCAGCTTACTAGCGGGGTTGATGGGCATTCAGTACTTC. The chain employs TRBV5-5 and TRBJ2-4, with TRBD2 identical over 10 bases. This CDR3 has 15 amino acids. The trim removed 2 bases at V and 9 bases at J, leaving 8 bases unmatched. Germline V gives CDR1 SGHKS, CDR2 YYEKEE (reference sequence). Full variable domain (remainder filled in from reference TRBV5-5 and TRBJ2-4): DAGVTQSPTHLIKTRGQQVTLRCSPISGHKSVSWYQQVLGQGPQFIFQYYEKEERGRGNFPDRFSARQFPNYSSELNVNALLLGDSALYLCASSLLAGLMGIQYFGAGTRLSVL.

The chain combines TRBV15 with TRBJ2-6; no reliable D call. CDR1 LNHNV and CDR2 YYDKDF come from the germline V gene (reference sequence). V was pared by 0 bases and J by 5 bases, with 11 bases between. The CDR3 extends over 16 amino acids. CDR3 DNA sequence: TGTGCCACCAGCAGAGATCCGAGCATGCGGGCCAACGTCCTGACTTTC. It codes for CATSRDPSMRANVLTF. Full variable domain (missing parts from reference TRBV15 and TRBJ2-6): DAMVIQNPRYQVTQFGKPVTLSCSQTLNHNVMYWYQQKSSQAPKLLFHYYDKDFNNEADTPDNFQSRRPNTSFCFLDIRSPGLGDTAMYLCATSRDPSMRANVLTFGAGSRLTVL.

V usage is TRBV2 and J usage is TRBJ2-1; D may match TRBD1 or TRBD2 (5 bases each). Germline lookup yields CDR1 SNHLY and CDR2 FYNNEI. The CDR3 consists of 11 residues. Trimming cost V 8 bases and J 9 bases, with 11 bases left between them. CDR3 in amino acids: CASGAGTEQFF. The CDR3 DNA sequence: TGTGCCAGCGGTGCTGGGACTGAGCAGTTCTTC.

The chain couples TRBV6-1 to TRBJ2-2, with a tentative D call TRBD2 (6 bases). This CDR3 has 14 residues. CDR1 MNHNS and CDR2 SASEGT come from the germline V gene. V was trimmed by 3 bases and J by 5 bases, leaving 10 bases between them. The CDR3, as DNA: TGTGCCAGCAGTGATCGCGGGGTTACCGGGGAGCTGTTTTTT. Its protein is CASSDRGVTGELFF.

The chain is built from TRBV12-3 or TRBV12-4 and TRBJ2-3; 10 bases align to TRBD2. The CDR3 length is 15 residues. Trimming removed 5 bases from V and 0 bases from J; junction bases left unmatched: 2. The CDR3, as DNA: TGTGCCAGCAGTCAGCGGGGGGGCAGCACAGATACGCAGTATTTT. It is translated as CASSQRGGSTDTQYF.

The CDR3 loop is CASSRAGGRSYNEQFF. Written as DNA, the CDR3 is TGTGCCAGCAGCCGAGCGGGGGGCAGGTCCTACAATGAGCAGTTCTTC. The genes are TRBV14 and TRBJ2-1, with TRBD2 identical over 9 bases. The CDR3 consists of 16 residues. Germline values: CDR1 SGHDN, CDR2 FVKESK. V was clipped by 4 bases and J by 1 base; unmatched bases: 5.

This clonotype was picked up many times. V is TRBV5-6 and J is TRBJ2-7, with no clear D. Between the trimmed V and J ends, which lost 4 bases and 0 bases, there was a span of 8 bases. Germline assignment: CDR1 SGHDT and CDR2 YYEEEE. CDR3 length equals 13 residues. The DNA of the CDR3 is TGTGCCAGCAGCGGGGTAGACTCCTACGAGCAGTACGTC. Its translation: CASSGVDSYEQYV.

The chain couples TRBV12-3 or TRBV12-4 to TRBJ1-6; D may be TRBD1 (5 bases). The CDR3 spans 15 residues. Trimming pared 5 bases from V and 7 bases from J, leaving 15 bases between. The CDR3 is CASSRHQGRNSPLHF. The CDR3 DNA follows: TGTGCCAGCAGTCGTCACCAGGGCCGGAATTCACCCCTCCACTTT.

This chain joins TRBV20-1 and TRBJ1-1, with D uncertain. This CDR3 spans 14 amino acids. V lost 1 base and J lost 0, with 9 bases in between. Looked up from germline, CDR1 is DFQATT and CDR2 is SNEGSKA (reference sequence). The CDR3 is CSARVGHLNTEAFF. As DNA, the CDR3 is TGCAGTGCTAGAGTGGGCCACTTGAACACTGAAGCTTTCTTT.

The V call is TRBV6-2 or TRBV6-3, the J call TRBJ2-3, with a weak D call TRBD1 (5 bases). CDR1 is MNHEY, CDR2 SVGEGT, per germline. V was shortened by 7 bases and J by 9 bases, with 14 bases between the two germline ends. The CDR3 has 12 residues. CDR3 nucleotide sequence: TGTGCCAGCACTCAGGAGACAGCAACGCAGTATTTT. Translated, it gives CASTQETATQYF.